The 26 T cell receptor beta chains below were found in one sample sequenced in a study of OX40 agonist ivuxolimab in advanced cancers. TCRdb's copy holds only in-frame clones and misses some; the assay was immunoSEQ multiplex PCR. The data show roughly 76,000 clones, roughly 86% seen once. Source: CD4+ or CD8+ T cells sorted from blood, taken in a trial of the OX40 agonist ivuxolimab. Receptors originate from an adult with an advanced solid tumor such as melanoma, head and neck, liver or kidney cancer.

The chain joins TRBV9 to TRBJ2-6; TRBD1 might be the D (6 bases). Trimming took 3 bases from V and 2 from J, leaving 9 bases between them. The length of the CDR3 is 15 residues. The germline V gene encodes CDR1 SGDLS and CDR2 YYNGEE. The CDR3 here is CASSDDRPGANVLTF. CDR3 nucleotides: TGTGCCAGCAGCGACGACAGGCCTGGGGCCAACGTCCTGACTTTC.

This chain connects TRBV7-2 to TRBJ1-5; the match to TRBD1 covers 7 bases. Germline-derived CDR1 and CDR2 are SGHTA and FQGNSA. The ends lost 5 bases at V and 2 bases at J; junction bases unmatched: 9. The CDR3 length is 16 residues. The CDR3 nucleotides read TGTGCCAGCAGCGCCAGGACAGGTCAAGGCAATCAGCCCCAGCATTTT. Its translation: CASSARTGQGNQPQHF.

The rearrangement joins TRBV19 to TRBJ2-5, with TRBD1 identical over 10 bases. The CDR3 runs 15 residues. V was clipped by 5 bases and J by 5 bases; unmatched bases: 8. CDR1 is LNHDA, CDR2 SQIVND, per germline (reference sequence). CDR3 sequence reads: CASSPRGDRGETQYF. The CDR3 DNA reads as TGTGCCAGTAGTCCGAGGGGGGACAGGGGCGAGACCCAGTACTTC.

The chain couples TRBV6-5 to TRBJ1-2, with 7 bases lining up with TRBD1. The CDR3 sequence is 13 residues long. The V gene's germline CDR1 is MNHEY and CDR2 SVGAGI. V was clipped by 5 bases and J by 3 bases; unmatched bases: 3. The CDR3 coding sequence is TGTGCCAGCAGTCAAGACAGGGACTATGGCTACACCTTC. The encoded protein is CASSQDRDYGYTF.

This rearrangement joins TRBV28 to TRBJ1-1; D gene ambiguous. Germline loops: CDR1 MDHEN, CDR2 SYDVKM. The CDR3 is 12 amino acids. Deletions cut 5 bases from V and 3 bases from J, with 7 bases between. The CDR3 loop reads CASSRLYTEAFF. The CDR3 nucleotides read TGTGCCAGCAGTCGCCTTTACACTGAAGCTTTCTTT.

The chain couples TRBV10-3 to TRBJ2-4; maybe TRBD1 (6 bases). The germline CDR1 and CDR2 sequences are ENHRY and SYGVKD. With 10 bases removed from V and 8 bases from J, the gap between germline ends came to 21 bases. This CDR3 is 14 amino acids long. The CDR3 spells CATTEDRLVDIQYF. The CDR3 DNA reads TGTGCCACCACCGAAGACAGGTTGGTGGACATTCAGTACTTC.

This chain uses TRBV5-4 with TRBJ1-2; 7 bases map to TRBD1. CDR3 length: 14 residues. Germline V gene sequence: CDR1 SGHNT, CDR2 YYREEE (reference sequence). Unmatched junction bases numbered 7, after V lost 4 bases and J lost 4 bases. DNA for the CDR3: TGTGCCAGCAGCCGCTACCGGGACAGCTATGGCTACACCTTC. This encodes CASSRYRDSYGYTF.

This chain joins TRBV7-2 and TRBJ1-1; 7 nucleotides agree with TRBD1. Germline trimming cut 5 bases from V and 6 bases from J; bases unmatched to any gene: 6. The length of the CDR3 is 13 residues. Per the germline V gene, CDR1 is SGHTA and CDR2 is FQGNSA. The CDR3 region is CASSRDRDAEAFF. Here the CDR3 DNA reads TGTGCCAGCAGCCGCGACAGGGATGCTGAAGCTTTCTTT.

CDR3 residues: CAISEGQGDNSPLHF. In DNA form, the CDR3 reads TGTGCCATCAGTGAGGGACAGGGAGACAATTCACCCCTCCACTTT. The gene calls are TRBV10-3 and TRBJ1-6; 8 nucleotides match TRBD1. Germline loops: CDR1 ENHRY, CDR2 SYGVKD. J lost 7 bases, V lost 2 bases, and 4 bases had no gene match. The CDR3 has 15 amino acids.

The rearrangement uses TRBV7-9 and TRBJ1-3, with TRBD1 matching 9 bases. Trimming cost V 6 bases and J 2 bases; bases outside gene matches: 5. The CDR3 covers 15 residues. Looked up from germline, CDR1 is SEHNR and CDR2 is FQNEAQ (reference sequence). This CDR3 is CASSPTGGTGNTIYF. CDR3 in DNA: TGTGCCAGCAGTCCAACAGGGGGCACTGGAAACACCATATATTTT.

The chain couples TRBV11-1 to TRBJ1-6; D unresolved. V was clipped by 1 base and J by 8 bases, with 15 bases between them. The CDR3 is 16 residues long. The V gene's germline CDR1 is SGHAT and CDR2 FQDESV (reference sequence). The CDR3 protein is CASSLGPTVAYSPLHF. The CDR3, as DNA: TGTGCCAGCAGCTTAGGGCCCACTGTTGCGTATTCACCCCTCCACTTT.

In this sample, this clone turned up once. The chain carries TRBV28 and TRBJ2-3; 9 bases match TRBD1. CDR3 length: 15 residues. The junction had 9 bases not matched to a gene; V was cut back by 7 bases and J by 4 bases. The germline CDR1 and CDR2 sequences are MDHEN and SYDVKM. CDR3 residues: CASIPGTGTADTQYF. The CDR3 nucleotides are TGTGCCAGCATCCCCGGGACAGGGACAGCAGATACGCAGTATTTT.

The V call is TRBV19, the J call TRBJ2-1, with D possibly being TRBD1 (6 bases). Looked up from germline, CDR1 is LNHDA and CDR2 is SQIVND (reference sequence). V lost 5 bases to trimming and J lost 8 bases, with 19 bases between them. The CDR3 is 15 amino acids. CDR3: CASSPRRGSEDEQFF. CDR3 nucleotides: TGTGCCAGTAGTCCCCGCAGGGGTTCGGAGGATGAGCAGTTCTTC.

The CDR3 here is CASSLGASGVGYEQYV. CDR3 DNA: TGCGCCAGCAGCTTAGGGGCTAGCGGGGTAGGCTACGAGCAGTACGTC. This chain joins TRBV5-1 and TRBJ2-7; TRBD2 agrees at 9 bases. Germline assignment: CDR1 SGHRS and CDR2 YFSETQ. Trimming took 2 bases from V and 3 from J; bases not matched to a gene: 9. This CDR3 has 16 amino acids.

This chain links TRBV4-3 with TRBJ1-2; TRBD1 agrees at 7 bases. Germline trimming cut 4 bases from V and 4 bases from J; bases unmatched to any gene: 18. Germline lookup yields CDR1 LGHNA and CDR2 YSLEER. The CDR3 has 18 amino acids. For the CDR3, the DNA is TGCGCCAGCAGCCTCACCGTCCAGACAGGGCGCACGAGCTATGGCTACACCTTC. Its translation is CASSLTVQTGRTSYGYTF.

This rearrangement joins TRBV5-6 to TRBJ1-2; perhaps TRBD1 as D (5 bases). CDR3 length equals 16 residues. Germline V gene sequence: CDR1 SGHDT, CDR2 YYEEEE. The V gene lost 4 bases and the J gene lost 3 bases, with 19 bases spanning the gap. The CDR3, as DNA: TGTGCCAGCAGCCAAGGAAAGGGGCCCGAGGACTATGGCTACACCTTC. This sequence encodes CASSQGKGPEDYGYTF.

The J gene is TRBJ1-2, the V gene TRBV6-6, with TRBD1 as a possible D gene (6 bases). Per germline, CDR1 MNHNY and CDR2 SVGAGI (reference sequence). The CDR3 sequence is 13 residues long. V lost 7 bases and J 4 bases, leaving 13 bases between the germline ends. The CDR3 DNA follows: TGTGCCAGCAACAGGGCCCCGTTCTATGGCTACACCTTC. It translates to CASNRAPFYGYTF.

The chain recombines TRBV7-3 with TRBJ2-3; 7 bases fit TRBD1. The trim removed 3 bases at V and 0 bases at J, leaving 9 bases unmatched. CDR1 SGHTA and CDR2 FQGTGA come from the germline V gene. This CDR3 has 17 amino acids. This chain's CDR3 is CASSLGATGDSTDTQYF. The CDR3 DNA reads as TGTGCCAGCAGCTTGGGGGCCACAGGGGACAGCACAGATACGCAGTATTTT.

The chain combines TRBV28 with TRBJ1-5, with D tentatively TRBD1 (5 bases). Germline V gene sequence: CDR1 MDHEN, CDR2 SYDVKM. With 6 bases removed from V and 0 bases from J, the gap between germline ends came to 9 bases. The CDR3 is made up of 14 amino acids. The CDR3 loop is CASRDIYSNQPQHF. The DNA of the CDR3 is TGTGCCAGCAGGGACATCTATAGCAATCAGCCCCAGCATTTT.

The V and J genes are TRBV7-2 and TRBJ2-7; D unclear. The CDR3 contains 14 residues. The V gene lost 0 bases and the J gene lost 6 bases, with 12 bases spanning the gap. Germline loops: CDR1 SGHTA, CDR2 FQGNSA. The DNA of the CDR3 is TGTGCCAGCAGCTTAGCGCGGTTTCTCTCCGAGCAGTACTTC. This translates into CASSLARFLSEQYF.

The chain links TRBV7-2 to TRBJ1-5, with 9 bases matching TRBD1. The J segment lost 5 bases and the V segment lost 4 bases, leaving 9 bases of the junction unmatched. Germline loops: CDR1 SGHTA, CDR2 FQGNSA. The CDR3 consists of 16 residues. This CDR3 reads CASSSGTGRSDQPQHF. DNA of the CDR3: TGTGCCAGCAGCTCAGGGACAGGGAGAAGCGATCAGCCCCAGCATTTT.

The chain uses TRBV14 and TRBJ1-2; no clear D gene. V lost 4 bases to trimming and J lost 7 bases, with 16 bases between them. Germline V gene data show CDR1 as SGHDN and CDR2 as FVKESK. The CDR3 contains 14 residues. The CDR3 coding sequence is TGTGCCAGCAGCCCCACTGGGCCCTTTCCTGGCTACACCTTC. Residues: CASSPTGPFPGYTF. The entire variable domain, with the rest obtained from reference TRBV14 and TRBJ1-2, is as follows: EAGVTQFPSHSVIEKGQTVTLRCDPISGHDNLYWYRRVMGKEIKFLLHFVKESKQDESGMPNNRFLAERTGGTYSTLKVQPAELEDSGVYFCASSPTGPFPGYTFGSGTRLTVV.

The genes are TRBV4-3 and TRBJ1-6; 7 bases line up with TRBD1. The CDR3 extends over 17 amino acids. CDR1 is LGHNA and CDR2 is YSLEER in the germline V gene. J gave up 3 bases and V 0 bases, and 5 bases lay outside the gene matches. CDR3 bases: TGCGCCAGCAGCCAAGATGGGGCAGGGGGCTATAATTCACCCCTCCACTTT. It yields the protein CASSQDGAGGYNSPLHF.

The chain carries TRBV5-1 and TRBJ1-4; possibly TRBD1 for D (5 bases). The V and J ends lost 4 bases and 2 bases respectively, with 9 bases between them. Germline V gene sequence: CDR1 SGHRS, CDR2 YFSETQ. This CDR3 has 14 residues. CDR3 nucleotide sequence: TGCGCCAGCAGCCGGGACGTTACTAATGAAAAACTGTTTTTT. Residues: CASSRDVTNEKLFF.

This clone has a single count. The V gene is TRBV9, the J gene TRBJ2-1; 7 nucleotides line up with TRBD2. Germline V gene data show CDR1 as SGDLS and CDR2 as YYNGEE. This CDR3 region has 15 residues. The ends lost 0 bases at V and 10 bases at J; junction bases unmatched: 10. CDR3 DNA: TGTGCCAGCAGCGTAGCAGGTCTGGCGGGGGTAGAGCAGTTCTTC. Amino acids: CASSVAGLAGVEQFF.

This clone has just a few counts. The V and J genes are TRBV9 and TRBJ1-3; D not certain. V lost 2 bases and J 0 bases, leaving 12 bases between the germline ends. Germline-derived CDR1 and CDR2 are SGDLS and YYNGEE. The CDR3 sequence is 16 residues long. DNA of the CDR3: TGTGCCAGCAGCGTTCTCGCCGGGAGCTCTGGAAACACCATATATTTT. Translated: CASSVLAGSSGNTIYF.